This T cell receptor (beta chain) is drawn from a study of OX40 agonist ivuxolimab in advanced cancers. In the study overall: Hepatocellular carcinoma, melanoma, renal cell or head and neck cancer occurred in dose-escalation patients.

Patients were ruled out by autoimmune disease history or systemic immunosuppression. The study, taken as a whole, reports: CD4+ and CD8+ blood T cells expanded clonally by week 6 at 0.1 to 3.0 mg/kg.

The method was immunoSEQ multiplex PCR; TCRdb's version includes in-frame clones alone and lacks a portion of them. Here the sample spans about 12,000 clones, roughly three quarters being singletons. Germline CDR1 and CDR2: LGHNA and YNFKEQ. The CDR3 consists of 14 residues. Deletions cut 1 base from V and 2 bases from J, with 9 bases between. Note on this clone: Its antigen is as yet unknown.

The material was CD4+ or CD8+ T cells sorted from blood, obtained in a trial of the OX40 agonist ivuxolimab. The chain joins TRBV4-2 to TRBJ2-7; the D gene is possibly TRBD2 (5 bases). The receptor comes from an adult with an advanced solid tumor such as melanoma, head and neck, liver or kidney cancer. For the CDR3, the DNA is TGTGCCAGCAGCCAAGCAGGAGGTACCTACGAGCAGTACTTC. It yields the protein CASSQAGGTYEQYF.